Below are 10 T cell receptor beta chains sequenced from a single sample in a study of OX40 agonist ivuxolimab in advanced cancers. Profiled with immunoSEQ multiplex PCR; TCRdb holds only in-frame clones, not every one. The data hold tens of thousands of clones, with 75% to 95% observed a single time. The specimen was CD4+ or CD8+ T cells sorted from blood, collected in a trial of the OX40 agonist ivuxolimab. All receptors come from an adult with an advanced solid tumor such as melanoma, head and neck, liver or kidney cancer.

The chain is built from TRBV7-3 and TRBJ1-3; no reliable D call. V dropped 3 bases and J dropped 2 bases, with 5 bases sitting between them. Germline V gene sequence: CDR1 SGHTA, CDR2 FQGTGA. The CDR3 covers 13 residues. CDR3 bases: TGTGCCAGCAGCTTCCATACTGGAAACACCATATATTTT. Amino acid sequence: CASSFHTGNTIYF.

This sequence joins TRBV11-2 and TRBJ2-1; D is undetermined. The CDR3 loop spans 13 amino acids. CDR1 and CDR2 (germline): SGHAT, FQNNGV. Trimming took 1 base from V and 3 from J, leaving 4 bases between them. The CDR3, as DNA: TGTGCCAGCAGCTTAGGTGGCTACAATGAGCAGTTCTTC. It encodes CASSLGGYNEQFF.

The chain carries TRBV19 and TRBJ1-2; D gene unclear. V was shortened by 1 base and J by 2 bases, with 8 bases between the two germline ends. The length of the CDR3 is 14 residues. CDR1 is LNHDA and CDR2 is SQIVND in the germline V gene (reference sequence). This chain's CDR3 is CASSIGRQNYGYTF. The CDR3 bases are TGTGCCAGTAGTATAGGGAGGCAGAACTATGGCTACACCTTC.

This chain uses TRBV28 with TRBJ2-3, with 12 bases fitting TRBD2. The CDR3 contains 17 residues. J gave up 1 base and V 10 bases, and 12 bases lay outside the gene matches. Germline V gene data show CDR1 as MDHEN and CDR2 as SYDVKM. The CDR3 protein is CATAGTSGLWGTDTQYF. The CDR3 coding sequence is TGTGCCACGGCCGGGACTAGCGGGCTTTGGGGCACAGATACGCAGTATTTT.

The chain's CDR3 is CASSPQGLGVDTQYF. Written as DNA, the CDR3 is TGTGCCAGCAGCCCTCAGGGTCTAGGAGTAGATACGCAGTATTTT. V is TRBV9 and J is TRBJ2-3; a possible D gene is TRBD1 (5 bases). V lost 4 bases and J 5 bases, leaving 17 bases between the germline ends. This CDR3 is 15 amino acids long. Germline V gene sequence: CDR1 SGDLS, CDR2 YYNGEE.

This chain connects TRBV19 to TRBJ2-1; D remains ambiguous. The CDR3 loop spans 11 amino acids. V shed 5 bases and J shed 5 bases, with 4 bases lying between them. Germline loops: CDR1 LNHDA, CDR2 SQIVND (reference sequence). This CDR3 is CASSLHNEQFF. The CDR3 nucleotides read TGTGCCAGTAGTCTCCACAATGAGCAGTTCTTC.

The J gene is TRBJ2-7, the V gene TRBV28; TRBD1 matches 8 bases. V lost 1 base, J lost 6 bases, and 11 bases stayed unmatched. This CDR3 has 16 amino acids. The germline gives CDR1 MDHEN, CDR2 SYDVKM. CDR3 nucleotides: TGTGCCAGCAGTTTATATCGGCAGGGGGCGCGGGGCGAGCAGTACTTC. It translates to CASSLYRQGARGEQYF.

The chain uses TRBV11-2 and TRBJ2-1, with 9 positions matching TRBD1. J gave up 6 bases and V 3 bases, and 6 bases lay outside the gene matches. This CDR3 spans 15 amino acids. The germline CDR1 and CDR2 sequences are SGHAT and FQNNGV. CDR3 sequence: CASSFRDRATNEQFF. CDR3 DNA: TGTGCCAGCAGCTTCCGGGACAGGGCAACCAATGAGCAGTTCTTC.

The chain couples TRBV7-9 to TRBJ2-3, with D possibly matching TRBD1 (5 bases). V shed 1 base and J shed 6 bases, with 8 bases lying between them. The CDR3 spans 13 residues. CDR1 SEHNR and CDR2 FQNEAQ come from the germline V gene (reference sequence). In DNA, the CDR3 is TGTGCCAGCAGCTTAGTGGGGCGGGATACGCAGTATTTT. Translating gives CASSLVGRDTQYF.

V is TRBV7-2 and J is TRBJ2-7; no clear D gene. The CDR3 spans 15 residues. Deletions cut 7 bases from V and 3 bases from J, with 19 bases between. Germline V gene sequence: CDR1 SGHTA, CDR2 FQGNSA. CDR3 in amino acids: CASNAKGPSDYEQYF. As DNA, the CDR3 is TGTGCCAGCAACGCTAAGGGCCCCTCCGACTACGAGCAGTACTTC.